The 23 T cell receptor beta chains given below trace back to one sample, sequenced in a study of PD-1 blockade in mismatch repair-deficient tumors. Sequencing was performed with immunoSEQ multiplex PCR; in TCRdb, only in-frame clones are kept and a portion is missing. The sample lists some 130,000 clones, roughly 90% occurring once. The specimen was peripheral blood, collected 70 to 72 weeks after starting pembrolizumab. These TCRs come from an adult with mismatch repair-deficient cancer.

The chain joins TRBV19 to TRBJ2-7; D possibly uses TRBD1 or TRBD2 (6 bases each). CDR1 LNHDA and CDR2 SQIVND come from the germline V gene (reference sequence). V shed 6 bases and J shed 7 bases, with 25 bases lying between them. The CDR3 is made up of 16 amino acids. CDR3 DNA: TGTGCCAGTAGCTCCAGGCGGGGACAAGGAACTCTTGAGCAGTACTTC. This codes for CASSSRRGQGTLEQYF.

The chain employs TRBV5-8 and TRBJ1-1; 12 bases line up with TRBD1. The germline V gene encodes CDR1 SGHTS and CDR2 YDEGEE. V gave up 0 bases and J gave up 4 bases; unmatched junction bases: 7. CDR3 size: 17 residues. The CDR3 DNA sequence: TGTGCCAGCAGCTTGGCAGGGGGACAGGGGGCGAGCACTGAAGCTTTCTTT. Translated, it gives CASSLAGGQGASTEAFF.

The J gene is TRBJ2-5, the V gene TRBV28; 16 bases agree with TRBD2. Germline V gene data show CDR1 as MDHEN and CDR2 as SYDVKM. V was clipped by 2 bases and J by 2 bases; unmatched bases: 11. This CDR3 has 20 amino acids. CDR3 loop: CASSLEGEPGLAGGQETQYF. The CDR3 DNA reads TGTGCCAGCAGTTTAGAGGGGGAACCGGGACTAGCGGGAGGGCAAGAGACCCAGTACTTC.

This chain uses TRBV15 with TRBJ2-3, with D perhaps matching TRBD2 (5 bases). The CDR3 runs to 16 residues. Germline V gives CDR1 LNHNV, CDR2 YYDKDF (reference sequence). V was shortened by 3 bases and J by 4 bases, with 17 bases between the two germline ends. In DNA, the CDR3 is TGTGCCACCAGCAGGTCCTCGGGGTTTGTATCAGATACGCAGTATTTT. It is translated as CATSRSSGFVSDTQYF.

The chain combines TRBV6-6 with TRBJ2-5, with 8 positions matching TRBD1. The germline V gene encodes CDR1 MNHNY and CDR2 SVGAGI (reference sequence). This CDR3 spans 15 amino acids. V trimming: 3 bases; J trimming: 5 bases; junction bases outside the gene matches: 8. CDR3 region: CASSYLRGLVETQYF. CDR3 sequence (DNA): TGTGCCAGCAGTTATCTCAGGGGGCTGGTGGAGACCCAGTACTTC.

To note about this clone: Different DNA sequences within this sample yield the same CDR3. V gene TRBV4-1 combines with J gene TRBJ2-1; D uncertain. Trimming left V 1 base short and J 6 bases short, with 4 bases between. The CDR3 has 12 residues. CDR1 and CDR2 from the germline V gene are MGHRA and YSYEKL. The CDR3 is CASSQGGNEQFF. As DNA, the CDR3 is TGCGCCAGCAGCCAAGGGGGCAATGAGCAGTTCTTC.

In its sample, this clone was seen a few times. V usage is TRBV5-7 and J usage is TRBJ2-3, with 9 bases matching TRBD2. TRBV5-7 is filed as an ORF, its function uncertain. This CDR3 spans 17 amino acids. V shed 0 bases and J 2 bases; nucleotides not matched to a gene: 7. CDR3 coding DNA: TGTGCCAGCAGCTTGGCCTTGGTAGCGGGAGACACAGATACGCAGTATTTT. Encoded protein: CASSLALVAGDTDTQYF.

Judged by abundance, this clone is medium-sized (0.01 to 0.1%). The rearrangement joins TRBV2 to TRBJ2-1, with 10 nucleotides matching TRBD1. V was pared by 6 bases and J by 8 bases, with 16 bases of the junction left unmatched. CDR1 and CDR2 from the germline V gene are SNHLY and FYNNEI. The CDR3 contains 17 residues. The CDR3 is CASRIDPKGQGYDEQFF. CDR3 in DNA: TGTGCCAGCAGAATCGACCCGAAGGGACAGGGGTATGATGAGCAGTTCTTC.

The chain couples TRBV28 to TRBJ2-5, with D possibly being TRBD1 (6 bases). V shed 3 bases and J shed 4 bases, with 15 bases lying between them. The CDR3 spans 15 residues. In germline, CDR1 is MDHEN, CDR2 SYDVKM. The CDR3 nucleotides read TGTGCCAGCAGTTTTTCTCACAGGGTAGGAGAGACCCAGTACTTC. This translates into CASSFSHRVGETQYF. The full variable domain, its missing parts supplied by reference TRBV28 and TRBJ2-5, is DVKVTQSSRYLVKRTGEKVFLECVQDMDHENMFWYRQDPGLGLRLIYFSYDVKMKEKGDIPEGYSVSREKKERFSLILESASTNQTSMYLCASSFSHRVGETQYFGPGTRLLVL.

This clone has only a few counts. V gene TRBV5-1 combines with J gene TRBJ1-2; no firm D call. This CDR3 has 13 amino acids. Trimming took 3 bases from V and 3 from J, leaving 9 bases between them. Germline CDR1 and CDR2: SGHRS and YFSETQ. As DNA, the CDR3 is TGCGCCAGCAGCTCCGACATTTACTATGGCTACACCTTC. Residues: CASSSDIYYGYTF.

A few counts support this clone. The chain has TRBV29-1 and TRBJ2-3, with TRBD2 matching over 9 bases. V was clipped by 6 bases and J by 2 bases; unmatched bases: 9. CDR3 length equals 15 residues. Germline CDR1 SQVTM, CDR2 ANQGSEA. In DNA, the CDR3 is TGCAGCGTCCTGGGGACTAGCACTTCCACAGATACGCAGTATTTT. This gives the protein CSVLGTSTSTDTQYF.

The chain is built from TRBV30 and TRBJ2-5, with D maybe TRBD2 (6 bases). Trimming removed 2 bases from V and 5 bases from J, with 15 bases in between. The CDR3 length is 14 residues. CDR1 is GTSNPN and CDR2 is SVGIG in the germline V gene (reference sequence). Here the CDR3 reads CAWSPWRGRETQYF. CDR3 DNA: TGTGCCTGGAGTCCGTGGAGAGGGAGGGAGACCCAGTACTTC.

The chain has TRBV7-9 and TRBJ2-7; weak D call: TRBD1 (6 bases). V was cut by 9 bases and J by 5 bases, with 11 bases left in between. Germline loops: CDR1 SEHNR, CDR2 FQNEAQ (reference sequence). The CDR3 sequence is 11 residues long. The DNA of the CDR3 is TGTGCCAGTAACAGGGAAAACGAGCAGTACTTC. Translated, it gives CASNRENEQYF.

The V and J genes are TRBV5-4 and TRBJ1-1; 10 bases are shared with TRBD1. J was trimmed by 5 bases and V by 0 bases; bases with no gene match: 4. The CDR3 spans 15 residues. Germline V CDR1 and CDR2: SGHNT, YYREEE (reference sequence). CDR3 nucleotides: TGTGCCAGCAGCTTGGCCGGGACAGGGGCGACTGAAGCTTTCTTT. It encodes CASSLAGTGATEAFF.

V is TRBV6-1 and J is TRBJ1-2; 7 nucleotides align to TRBD1. J was trimmed by 5 bases and V by 6 bases; bases with no gene match: 0. The CDR3 runs 11 residues. CDR1 and CDR2 (germline): MNHNS, SASEGT. CDR3 amino acids: CASRGQYGYTF. The CDR3 DNA reads as TGTGCCAGCAGGGGACAGTATGGCTACACCTTC.

This chain joins TRBV29-1 and TRBJ2-7, with 7 nucleotides matching TRBD1. Trimming cost V 7 bases and J 7 bases; bases outside gene matches: 10. The CDR3 has 12 residues. Germline V gene lookup returns CDR1 SQVTM and CDR2 ANQGSEA. This CDR3 is CSASQGTTEQYF. The CDR3 DNA follows: TGCAGCGCCTCACAGGGGACGACTGAGCAGTACTTC.

The chain links TRBV2 to TRBJ2-3; 8 bases map to TRBD2. Germline trimming cut 8 bases from V and 6 bases from J; bases unmatched to any gene: 22. CDR1 and CDR2 (germline): SNHLY, FYNNEI. There are 18 residues in the CDR3. The CDR3 region is CASLTSPPLAGPGDTQYF. The CDR3 coding sequence is TGTGCCAGCCTTACCTCCCCCCCCTTAGCGGGGCCAGGTGATACGCAGTATTTT.

The gene calls are TRBV6-1 and TRBJ2-2; the D is unclear. CDR1 MNHNS and CDR2 SASEGT come from the germline V gene. The CDR3 covers 13 residues. Trimming left V 2 bases short and J 6 bases short, with 7 bases between. The CDR3 here is CASSETQSGELFF. The CDR3 bases are TGTGCCAGCAGTGAAACACAGTCCGGGGAGCTGTTTTTT.

This clone appeared a single time. This sample includes further DNA sequences coding for the same CDR3. J is TRBJ2-7 and V is TRBV29-1; 11 bases line up with TRBD1. The CDR3 loop spans 14 amino acids. Germline V gene data show CDR1 as SQVTM and CDR2 as ANQGSEA. V shed 2 bases, J shed 3 bases, and the junction held 3 bases outside the gene matches. CDR3: CSVELGTGGYEQYF. Written as DNA, the CDR3 is TGCAGCGTTGAATTGGGGACAGGGGGCTACGAGCAGTACTTC.

This clone was seen only once. V usage is TRBV7-9 and J usage is TRBJ2-2; TRBD2 matches 11 bases. CDR3 length equals 16 residues. V was pared by 3 bases and J by 0 bases, with 0 bases of the junction left unmatched. Germline V gene sequence: CDR1 SEHNR, CDR2 FQNEAQ (reference sequence). The CDR3 region has the DNA TGTGCCAGCAGCTTGGGACTAGCGGCGAACACCGGGGAGCTGTTTTTT. As protein: CASSLGLAANTGELFF.

The chain joins TRBV5-6 to TRBJ1-5; D gene ambiguous. CDR1 and CDR2 from the germline V gene are SGHDT and YYEEEE. The ends were cut back, 2 bases at V and 5 bases at J, with 5 bases in the middle. The CDR3 is 12 residues long. The CDR3 bases are TGTGCCAGCAGCTTTCTCGATCAGCCCCAGCATTTT. Translated, it gives CASSFLDQPQHF.

This rearrangement joins TRBV4-3 to TRBJ2-1, with 12 nucleotides matching TRBD2. J gave up 2 bases and V 1 base, and 6 bases lay outside the gene matches. This CDR3 contains 18 residues. The germline V gene has CDR1 LGHNA and CDR2 YSLEER. This chain's CDR3 is CASSQVPSGRGTYNEQFF. In DNA, the CDR3 is TGCGCCAGCAGCCAAGTTCCTAGCGGGAGGGGTACCTACAATGAGCAGTTCTTC.

As regards this clone: Other DNA sequences of this sample code for an identical CDR3. The chain recombines TRBV5-6 with TRBJ1-5; 11 nucleotides align to TRBD1. Per the germline V gene, CDR1 is SGHDT and CDR2 is YYEEEE. The J segment lost 7 bases and the V segment lost 3 bases, leaving 6 bases of the junction unmatched. This CDR3 region has 15 residues. The chain's CDR3 is CASSSGTGGYQPQHF. CDR3 DNA: TGTGCCAGCAGCTCCGGGACAGGGGGATACCAGCCCCAGCATTTT.